This is a list of T cell receptor beta chains from one sample in a study of PD-1 blockade in classical Hodgkin lymphoma. The assay was immunoSEQ multiplex PCR, and TCRdb's table has in-frame clones only and misses some. This table holds about 35,000 clones, approximately 70% found once. Sample: peripheral blood mononuclear cells (PBMCs), taken before the second cycle of nivolumab. The receptors come from a human donor with classical Hodgkin lymphoma. CDR3s include the opening cysteine and the closing phenylalanine or tryptophan. A D gene is named only where the DNA matches it firmly. Size values are once, few and many counts, or a class for expanded clones, and some rows have none.

v_gene	abundance	j_gene	d_gene	CDR3aa	CDR3nt
TRBV5-1	-	TRBJ2-1	TRBD2	CASSTHLAGQGNEQFF	TGCGCCAGCAGCACCCATCTAGCGGGGCAAGGGAATGAGCAGTTCTTC
TRBV28	-	TRBJ2-7	-	CASSSSGTVTYEQYF	TGTGCCAGCAGTTCGTCCGGGACTGTGACCTACGAGCAGTACTTC
TRBV5-4	-	TRBJ1-3	-	CASSPGPHPGNTIYF	TGTGCCAGCAGCCCCGGGCCCCACCCTGGAAACACCATATATTTT
TRBV6-5	-	TRBJ2-2	TRBD2	CASSPRGGPAGELFF	TGTGCCAGCAGTCCTCGGGGGGGGCCGGCCGGGGAGCTGTTTTTT
TRBV7-2	-	TRBJ2-7	TRBD2	CASTLQVAGGHEQYF	TGTGCCAGCACCTTACAAGTAGCGGGAGGCCACGAGCAGTACTTC
TRBV5-4	few	TRBJ2-5	-	CASSLGGLGSQETQYF	TGTGCCAGCAGCTTGGGAGGCTTAGGCAGTCAAGAGACCCAGTACTTC
TRBV5-1	-	TRBJ2-7	-	CASSLGETGLHEQYF	TGCGCCAGCAGCTTGGGGGAGACAGGTCTCCACGAGCAGTACTTC
TRBV4-2	few	TRBJ2-3	TRBD2	CASSQALLAGGRDTQYF	TGTGCCAGCAGCCAAGCCCTACTAGCGGGGGGCAGAGATACGCAGTATTTT
TRBV5-1	-	TRBJ1-1	TRBD1	CASSFPGGVNTEAFF	TGCGCCAGCAGCTTTCCAGGGGGCGTGAACACTGAAGCTTTCTTT
TRBV11-3	medium-sized	TRBJ1-4	TRBD1	CASSSTGATNEKLFF	TGTGCCAGCAGCTCGACAGGGGCAACTAATGAAAAACTGTTTTTT
TRBV6-1	-	TRBJ1-4	-	CASIKNEKLFF	TGTGCCAGTATCAAGAACGAAAAACTGTTTTTT
TRBV29-1	-	TRBJ2-1	TRBD1	CSVRNRGEQFF	TGCAGCGTTCGTAACAGGGGGGAGCAGTTCTTC
TRBV27	-	TRBJ2-7	-	CASSLSYSSYEQYF	TGTGCCAGCAGTTTATCGTACAGCTCCTACGAGCAGTACTTC
TRBV14	-	TRBJ2-5	-	CASSHPGRIETQYF	TGTGCCAGCAGCCACCCCGGAAGAATAGAGACCCAGTACTTC
TRBV11-2	-	TRBJ1-1	-	CASSLSGGRYTEAFF	TGTGCCAGCAGCTTATCGGGGGGTCGGTACACTGAAGCTTTCTTT
TRBV5-5	-	TRBJ1-2	-	CASSFRHPLWGYTF	TGTGCCAGCAGCTTTCGGCACCCTCTTTGGGGCTACACCTTC